These 16 T cell receptor beta chains were all obtained from the same sample, sequenced in a study of control samples from healthy donors and cancer patients. Profiling relied on immunoSEQ multiplex PCR, and the TCRdb table lists in-frame clones only, not all of them. The sample has 140,000 to 150,000 clones; 93% are singletons. The sequenced sample consisted of blood. The receptors shown here come from a man aged 18 to 29 in good health.

The V call is TRBV4-3, the J call TRBJ2-1; no firm D call. From germline, CDR1 is LGHNA and CDR2 YSLEER. The V end was cut by 0 bases, the J end by 0 bases, with 12 bases between. This CDR3 has 17 amino acids. The CDR3 here is CASSQDAPWNSYNEQFF. CDR3 in DNA: TGCGCCAGCAGCCAAGACGCCCCGTGGAACTCCTACAATGAGCAGTTCTTC.

This sequence joins TRBV6-2 or TRBV6-3 and TRBJ2-3; D remains unclear. Germline CDR1 and CDR2: MNHEY and SVGEGT. This CDR3 has 14 residues. V lost 6 bases, J lost 2 bases, and 12 bases lay in between. The CDR3 spells CASSRTAHTDTQYF. The CDR3, as DNA: TGTGCCAGCAGCCGTACGGCCCACACAGATACGCAGTATTTT.

V gene TRBV9 combines with J gene TRBJ1-1; no reliable D call. Trimming left V 3 bases short and J 1 base short, with 10 bases between. Germline CDR1 and CDR2: SGDLS and YYNGEE. The CDR3 totals 14 residues. CDR3 DNA sequence: TGTGCCAGCAGCGCCGAGACGGGGAACACTGAAGCTTTCTTT. This codes for CASSAETGNTEAFF.

The rearrangement links TRBV29-1 to TRBJ1-4; D not resolved. The ends were cut back, 6 bases at V and 8 bases at J, with 16 bases in the middle. The CDR3 loop spans 13 amino acids. Per the germline V gene, CDR1 is SQVTM and CDR2 is ANQGSEA. CDR3 DNA: TGCAGCGTGACGGCCATGGCTGGGGAAAAACTGTTTTTT. It specifies CSVTAMAGEKLFF.

V usage is TRBV7-9 and J usage is TRBJ2-7; TRBD2 aligns across 7 bases. The germline V gene has CDR1 SEHNR and CDR2 FQNEAQ (reference sequence). J gave up 0 bases and V 4 bases, and 3 bases lay outside the gene matches. This CDR3 is built from 14 residues. The CDR3 spells CASSSSGNSYEQYF. In DNA form, the CDR3 reads TGTGCCAGCAGCTCCAGCGGGAACTCCTACGAGCAGTACTTC. The full variable domain, completed using reference TRBV7-9 and TRBJ2-7, is DTGVSQNPRHKITKRGQNVTFRCDPISEHNRLYWYRQTLGQGPEFLTYFQNEAQLEKSRLLSDRFSAERPKGSFSTLEIQRTEQGDSAMYLCASSSSGNSYEQYFGPGTRLTVT.

The chain links TRBV5-1 to TRBJ2-1; TRBD2 matches at 11 bases. After removal of 1 base from V and 8 bases from J, the junction contained 11 bases not matched to a gene. Looked up from germline, CDR1 is SGHRS and CDR2 is YFSETQ. The CDR3 is made up of 17 amino acids. CDR3 sequence (DNA): TGCGCCAGCAGCTTGATTCTAGCGGGGGGAAGATATCATGAGCAGTTCTTC. Protein product: CASSLILAGGRYHEQFF.

As to this clone: The junction departs from germline at one end; a sequencing error may be responsible. This sequence joins TRBV6-2 or TRBV6-3 and TRBJ2-7; 10 bases map to TRBD1. This CDR3 has 15 amino acids. The germline V gene has CDR1 MNHEY and CDR2 SVGEGT. CDR3 residues: CASNYTDRGNNEQYF. The CDR3 nucleotides read TGTGCCAGCAATTACACGGACAGGGGGAATAACGAGCAGTACTTC.

V gene TRBV10-3 combines with J gene TRBJ2-7; D is possibly TRBD2 (6 bases). Trimming stripped 6 bases from V and 1 base from J, with 16 bases between. This CDR3 has 15 residues. Germline-derived CDR1 and CDR2 are ENHRY and SYGVKD. The CDR3 DNA is TGTGCCATCAGGGGGACTGGTCCCTCATCCTACGAGCAGTACTTC. Its protein is CAIRGTGPSSYEQYF.

The rearrangement links TRBV7-2 to TRBJ1-5; tentative D call: TRBD1 (6 bases). Germline CDR1 reads SGHTA; CDR2 reads FQGNSA. CDR3 length: 15 amino acids. Trimming pared 2 bases from V and 7 bases from J, leaving 15 bases between. The CDR3 DNA sequence: TGTGCCAGCAGCTTATTTGGTGGGGGCTCACAGCCCCAGCATTTT. Its protein is CASSLFGGGSQPQHF.

V is TRBV6-1 and J is TRBJ1-3; D is unresolved. Between the trimmed V and J ends, which lost 2 bases and 1 base, there was a span of 9 bases. From germline, CDR1 is MNHNS and CDR2 SASEGT. The CDR3 is 15 amino acids. This CDR3 is CASSETPESGNTIYF. The CDR3 DNA reads as TGTGCCAGCAGTGAAACCCCAGAATCTGGAAACACCATATATTTT.

The rearrangement joins TRBV19 to TRBJ1-4; possible D gene TRBD1, 5 bases. The CDR3 loop spans 14 amino acids. Looked up from germline, CDR1 is LNHDA and CDR2 is SQIVND (reference sequence). V gave up 5 bases and J gave up 5 bases, with 12 bases separating them. CDR3 coding DNA: TGTGCCAGTAGTGCCGGGACGGTAAATGAAAAACTGTTTTTT. Amino acid sequence: CASSAGTVNEKLFF.

The chain uses TRBV7-2 and TRBJ2-7, with no clear D. Germline values: CDR1 SGHTA, CDR2 FQGNSA. V was clipped by 5 bases and J by 0 bases, with 5 bases between them. The CDR3 spans 12 residues. The CDR3 reads CASSRSSYEQYF. The CDR3 bases are TGTGCCAGCAGCCGATCCTCCTACGAGCAGTACTTC.

The chain links TRBV6-5 to TRBJ2-2, with TRBD1 as a possible D gene (6 bases). The CDR3 sequence is 14 residues long. Germline values: CDR1 MNHEY, CDR2 SVGAGI. V gave up 7 bases and J gave up 3 bases, with 12 bases separating them. The DNA for the CDR3 is TGTGCCAGCACCTTGGACAGATACACCGGGGAGCTGTTTTTT. Protein product: CASTLDRYTGELFF.

The chain uses TRBV9 and TRBJ1-1; 9 bases line up with TRBD1. CDR3 length: 16 amino acids. The V and J ends lost 0 bases and 0 bases, in that order; junction bases with no gene match: 3. Germline lookup yields CDR1 SGDLS and CDR2 YYNGEE. As DNA, the CDR3 is TGTGCCAGCAGCGTAGTGGGGACAGGGATGAACACTGAAGCTTTCTTT. Translating it yields CASSVVGTGMNTEAFF.

The rearrangement uses TRBV7-9 and TRBJ1-1; D ambiguous. V lost 8 bases and J lost 7, with 14 bases in between. This CDR3 region has 12 residues. Germline V gene sequence: CDR1 SEHNR, CDR2 FQNEAQ (reference sequence). This CDR3 is CASARGRIEAFF. In DNA form, the CDR3 reads TGTGCCAGCGCAAGAGGGAGGATTGAAGCTTTCTTT.

The chain is built from TRBV3-1 (or the pseudogene TRBV3-2) and TRBJ1-4, with 11 bases lining up with TRBD1. The CDR3 consists of 14 residues. The V gene's germline CDR1 is LGHDT and CDR2 YNNKEL (reference sequence). V gave up 1 base and J gave up 10 bases; unmatched junction bases: 2. For the CDR3, the DNA is TGTGCCAGCAGCCAAGGGGGACAGGGGGTAAAACTGTTTTTT. Amino acids: CASSQGGQGVKLFF.